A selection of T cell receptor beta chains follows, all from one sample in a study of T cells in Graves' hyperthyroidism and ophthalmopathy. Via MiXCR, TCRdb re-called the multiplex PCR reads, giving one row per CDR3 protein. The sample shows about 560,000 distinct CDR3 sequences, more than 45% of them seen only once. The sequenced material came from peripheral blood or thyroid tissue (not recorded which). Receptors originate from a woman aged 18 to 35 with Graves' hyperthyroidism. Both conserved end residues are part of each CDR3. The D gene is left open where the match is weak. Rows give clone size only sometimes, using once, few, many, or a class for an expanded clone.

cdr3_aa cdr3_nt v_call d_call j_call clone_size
CASSVGGRTF TGTGCCAGCAGCGTAGGAGGGCGTACCTTC TRBV7-9 NA TRBJ1-2 NA
CSAHRGQETQYF TGCAGTGCCCATCGGGGGCAAGAGACCCAGTACTTC TRBV20-1 NA TRBJ2-5 few
CASSQMVSGYNSPLHF TGTGCCAGCAGCCAAATGGTCAGCGGCTATAATTCACCCCTCCACTTT TRBV7-9 NA TRBJ1-6 NA
CASSEFGNEQFF TGTGCCAGCAGTGAATTTGGGAATGAGCAGTTCTTC TRBV25-1 NA TRBJ2-1 NA
CASSEFRVEMDGYTF TGTGCCAGCAGTGAATTTCGGGTAGAGATGGATGGCTACACCTTC TRBV25-1 NA TRBJ1-2 NA
CASSEALLGAAGTEAFF TGTGCCAGCAGTGAAGCGCTTCTAGGGGCGGCTGGCACTGAAGCTTTCTTT TRBV2 NA TRBJ1-1 NA
CSVEDRTGSSYEQYF TGCAGCGTTGAAGACCGTACAGGGTCTTCCTACGAGCAGTACTTC TRBV29-1 NA TRBJ2-7 NA
CASSERDTRAGELFF TGTGCCAGCAGTGAGCGGGACACTAGGGCCGGGGAGCTGTTTTTT TRBV25-1 NA TRBJ2-2 NA
CSVVLQGSSYEQYF TGCAGCGTTGTTCTACAGGGGTCCTCCTACGAGCAGTACTTC TRBV29-1 TRBD1 TRBJ2-7 NA
CASSDPSLQGLNYGYTF TGTGCCAGCAGTGACCCTAGCCTACAGGGGCTTAACTATGGCTACACCTTC TRBV25-1 TRBD1 TRBJ1-2 many
CSAPRDDLGYTF TGCAGTGCGCCGAGGGACGACTTGGGCTACACCTTC TRBV20-1 NA TRBJ1-2 many
CASQSVGTVAYEQYF TGTGCCAGCCAATCCGTAGGGACGGTGGCCTACGAGCAGTACTTC TRBV10-3 NA TRBJ2-7 NA
CASNLDRVSYEQYF TGTGCCAGCAACTTGGACAGGGTCTCCTACGAGCAGTACTTC TRBV2 TRBD1 TRBJ2-7 few
CAISESTLNSGNTIYF TGTGCCATCAGTGAAAGCACACTTAACTCTGGAAACACCATATATTTT TRBV10-3 NA TRBJ1-3 many
CASSPDSGKIYEQYF TGTGCCAGCAGCCCTGATAGCGGTAAGATCTACGAGCAGTACTTC TRBV9 NA TRBJ2-7 few
CAISAGWAETFF TGTGCCATCAGTGCTGGCTGGGCCGAGACTTTCTTT TRBV10-3 NA TRBJ1-1 NA
CASSYRERADGKLFF TGTGCCAGCAGTTACAGGGAACGGGCCGATGGGAAACTGTTTTTT TRBV6-5 NA TRBJ1-4 NA
CASAGEQGGFGTQYF TGTGCCAGCGCGGGGGAACAAGGGGGCTTTGGGACCCAGTACTTC TRBV2 NA TRBJ2-5 many
CASSLESTEAFF TGCGCCAGCAGCTTGGAGAGCACTGAAGCTTTCTTT TRBV5-1 NA TRBJ1-1 NA
CSARRGTGAEEQYF TGCAGTGCTAGAAGAGGGACAGGGGCTGAGGAGCAGTACTTC TRBV20-1 TRBD1 TRBJ2-7 few
CASSLVGQISGNTIYF TGTGCCAGCAGCTTAGTGGGACAGATCTCTGGAAACACCATATATTTT TRBV7-8 TRBD1 TRBJ1-3 NA
CASSLTPDRAGEQYF TGTGCCAGCAGCTTAACACCGGACAGGGCGGGCGAGCAGTACTTC TRBV7-6 TRBD1 TRBJ2-7 few
CASSLGIPGGNQPQHF TGTGCCAGCAGCTTAGGCATCCCAGGGGGCAATCAGCCCCAGCATTTT TRBV7-9 NA TRBJ1-5 many
CASSRETGATGYTF TGTGCCAGCAGCCGAGAGACAGGGGCCACTGGCTACACCTTC TRBV7-9 TRBD1 TRBJ1-2 NA
CASSGLTGGLENTEAFF TGTGCCAGCAGTGGGCTGACAGGGGGCCTAGAGAACACTGAAGCTTTCTTT TRBV25-1 TRBD1 TRBJ1-1 NA
CSAREGRAIGTEAFF TGCAGTGCTAGAGAAGGCAGGGCTATAGGCACTGAAGCTTTCTTT TRBV20-1 NA TRBJ1-1 NA
CASWDFVGGGEAFF TGTGCCAGCTGGGATTTTGTTGGGGGCGGAGAAGCTTTCTTT TRBV2 NA TRBJ1-1 NA